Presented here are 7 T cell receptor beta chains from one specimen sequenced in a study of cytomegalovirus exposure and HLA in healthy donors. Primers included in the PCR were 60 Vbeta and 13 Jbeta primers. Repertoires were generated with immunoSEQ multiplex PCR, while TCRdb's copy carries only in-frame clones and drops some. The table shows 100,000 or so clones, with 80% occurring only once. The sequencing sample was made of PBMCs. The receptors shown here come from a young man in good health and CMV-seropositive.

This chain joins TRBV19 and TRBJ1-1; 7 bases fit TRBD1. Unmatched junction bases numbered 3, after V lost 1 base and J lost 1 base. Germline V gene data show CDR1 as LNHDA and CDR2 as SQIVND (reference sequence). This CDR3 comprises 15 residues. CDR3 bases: TGTGCCAGTAGTATAGGACAGGGTTCGAACACTGAAGCTTTCTTT. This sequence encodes CASSIGQGSNTEAFF.

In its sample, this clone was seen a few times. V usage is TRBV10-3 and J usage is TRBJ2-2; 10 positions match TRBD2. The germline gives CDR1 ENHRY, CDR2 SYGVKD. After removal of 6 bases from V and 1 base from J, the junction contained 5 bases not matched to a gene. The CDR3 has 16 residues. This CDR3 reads CAIRPSGGLNTGELFF. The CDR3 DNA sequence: TGTGCCATCAGACCTAGCGGGGGCCTGAACACCGGGGAGCTGTTTTTT.

In DNA form, the CDR3 reads TGTGCCAGCAGTGAATTCGACAGGGGTTATGACAATCAGCCCCAGCATTTT. Its translation is CASSEFDRGYDNQPQHF. The chain couples TRBV2 to TRBJ1-5; TRBD1 matches 8 bases. Germline V gene sequence: CDR1 SNHLY, CDR2 FYNNEI. The CDR3 totals 17 residues. The V and J ends lost 2 bases and 3 bases, in that order; junction bases with no gene match: 9.

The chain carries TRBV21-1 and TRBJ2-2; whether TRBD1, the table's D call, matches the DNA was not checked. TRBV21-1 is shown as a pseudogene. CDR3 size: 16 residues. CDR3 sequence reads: CASSHRDTRNTGELFF. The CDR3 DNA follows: TGTGCCAGCAGCCACCGGGACACCCGAAACACCGGGGAGCTGTTTTTT.

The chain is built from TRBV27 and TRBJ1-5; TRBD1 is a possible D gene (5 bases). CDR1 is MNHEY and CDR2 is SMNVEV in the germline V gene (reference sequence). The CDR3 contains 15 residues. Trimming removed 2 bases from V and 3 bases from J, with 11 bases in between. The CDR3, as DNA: TGTGCCAGCAGTTTAGATTGGGGCAACAATCAGCCCCAGCATTTT. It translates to CASSLDWGNNQPQHF.

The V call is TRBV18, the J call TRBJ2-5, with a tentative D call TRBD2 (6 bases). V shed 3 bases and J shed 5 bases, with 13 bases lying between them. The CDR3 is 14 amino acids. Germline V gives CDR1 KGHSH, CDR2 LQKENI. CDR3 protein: CASSPTNGGETQYF. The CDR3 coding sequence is TGTGCCAGCTCACCCACCAATGGAGGGGAGACCCAGTACTTC.

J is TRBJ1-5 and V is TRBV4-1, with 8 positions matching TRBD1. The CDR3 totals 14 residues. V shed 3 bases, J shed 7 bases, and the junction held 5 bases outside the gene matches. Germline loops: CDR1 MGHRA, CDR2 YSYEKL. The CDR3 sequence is CASSQKQGGQPQHF. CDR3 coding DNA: TGCGCCAGCAGCCAGAAACAGGGGGGACAGCCCCAGCATTTT.